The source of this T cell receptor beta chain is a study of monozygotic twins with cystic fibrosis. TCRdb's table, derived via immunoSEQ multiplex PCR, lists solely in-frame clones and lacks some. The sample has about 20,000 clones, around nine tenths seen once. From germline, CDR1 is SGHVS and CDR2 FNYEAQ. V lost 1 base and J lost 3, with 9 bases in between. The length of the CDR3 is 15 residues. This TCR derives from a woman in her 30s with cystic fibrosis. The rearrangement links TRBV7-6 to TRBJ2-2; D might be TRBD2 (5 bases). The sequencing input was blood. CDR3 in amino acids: CASSLVGSDTGELFF. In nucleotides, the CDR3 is TGTGCCAGCAGCTTAGTGGGGAGTGACACCGGGGAGCTGTTTTTT. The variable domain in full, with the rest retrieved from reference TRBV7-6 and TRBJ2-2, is GAGVSQSPRYKVTKRGQDVALRCDPISGHVSLYWYRQALGQGPEFLTYFNYEAQQDKSGLPNDRFSAERPEGSISTLTIQRTEQRDSAMYRCASSLVGSDTGELFFGEGSRLTVL.